This T cell receptor beta chain appears in the sequencing data of a study of blood T cell repertoires in COVID-19. This study enrolled people aged 18 to 89 from approximately 25 US geographic areas. A COVID-19 case was met by exposed participants within 2 weeks before study entry. Authors' processing steps: Using reference gene primer amplification, nucleated cell counts were estimated. Sequencing was performed with immunoSEQ multiplex PCR; in TCRdb, only in-frame clones are kept and a portion is missing. V and J calls and clone size are given by that table; D and trimming were obtained from the DNA. The sample shows about 320,000 clones, approximately 81% of them seen only once. CDR3 length: 14 residues. Germline-derived CDR1 and CDR2 are SGHTA and FQGNSA. With 5 bases clipped from V and 7 bases from J, the junction kept 10 bases outside the gene matches.

The rearrangement joins TRBV7-2 to TRBJ1-2, with 7 bases lining up with TRBD1. Sequencing was carried out using PBMCs or T cells enriched from blood (not recorded which). The TCR originated in a woman in her 30s who had been exposed to COVID-19. The CDR3 spells CASSQTGQGGGYTF. CDR3 DNA sequence: TGTGCCAGCAGCCAAACAGGGCAGGGGGGTGGCTACACCTTC.